These 18 T cell receptor beta chains share one sample of origin, sequenced in a study of beta chain features in type 1 diabetes (dated by TCRdb to 2016 to 2019). What the study reported, not specific to this receptor: A moderate but significant shortening of TCRB CDR3 length was observed in type 1 diabetes patients in all four CD4+ subsets.

No antigen is known for these receptors. Library preparation employed the immunoSEQ multiplex PCR assay. The High Capacity cDNA Reverse Transcription Kit was used to reverse transcribe all of the isolated RNA, meaning that expressed TCRB transcripts were what got sequenced. TCRdb mirrors the immuneACCESS table, restricted to in-frame sequences. Some clones are absent from its copies; in checked studies, under half trace to an unresolved V gene, and the reason for the others is unknown. This sample lists under 350,000 clones; roughly an eighth were detected once. The top ten clones comprise 0.017% of the sample. Material: naive CD4+ T cells from blood. The cell subset or site label, as the study defines it: true naive CD4+ T cells. These receptors all come from a man aged 30-40 years with type 1 diabetes.

This clone appeared a few times. The chain is built from TRBV5-1 and TRBJ2-1, with 8 nucleotides matching TRBD2. The CDR3 has 15 residues. From germline, CDR1 is SGHRS and CDR2 YFSETQ. Unmatched junction bases numbered 10, after V lost 2 bases and J lost 9 bases. Here the CDR3 reads CASSFSGAGEVEQFF. The CDR3 DNA reads TGCGCCAGCAGCTTTTCTGGAGCGGGAGAGGTTGAGCAGTTCTTC.

This clone has a handful of counts. CDR3 amino acids: CASSLFEGGELFF. The CDR3 DNA reads TGTGCCAGCAGTCTGTTCGAGGGCGGGGAGCTGTTTTTT. The chain joins TRBV2 to TRBJ2-2, with a weak D call TRBD2 (5 bases). Germline V lookup: CDR1 SNHLY, CDR2 FYNNEI. V dropped 5 bases and J dropped 7 bases, with 11 bases sitting between them. This CDR3 comprises 13 residues.

This clone was observed a few times. This chain links TRBV19 with TRBJ2-7, with 14 bases lining up with TRBD2. CDR1 and CDR2 (germline): LNHDA, SQIVND (reference sequence). The length of the CDR3 is 15 residues. Trimming cost V 4 bases and J 3 bases; bases outside gene matches: 2. CDR3 protein: CASSTGTSGSYEQYF. The DNA for the CDR3 is TGTGCCAGTAGTACCGGGACTAGCGGGAGCTACGAGCAGTACTTC. The whole variable domain, remainder taken from reference TRBV19 and TRBJ2-7, is DGGITQSPKYLFRKEGQNVTLSCEQNLNHDAMYWYRQDPGQGLRLIYYSQIVNDFQKGDIAEGYSVSREKKESFPLTVTSAQKNPTAFYLCASSTGTSGSYEQYFGPGTRLTVT.

The count of this clone is one. The V gene is TRBV7-9, the J gene TRBJ1-2; TRBD1 matches 7 bases. J gave up 3 bases and V 1 base, and 5 bases lay outside the gene matches. Germline V lookup: CDR1 SEHNR, CDR2 FQNEAQ (reference sequence). The CDR3 covers 15 residues. The CDR3: CASSLVGQGDYGYTF. The CDR3 DNA follows: TGTGCCAGCAGCTTAGTCGGCCAGGGGGACTATGGCTACACCTTC.

This sequence joins TRBV28 and TRBJ1-2; 7 bases map to TRBD1. The germline CDR1 and CDR2 sequences are MDHEN and SYDVKM. The CDR3 has 12 residues. V lost 5 bases, J lost 6 bases, and 3 bases stayed unmatched. CDR3 protein: CASSRQGNGYTF. The DNA of the CDR3 is TGTGCCAGCAGTCGACAGGGTAATGGCTACACCTTC.

This clone was found a few times. The chain recombines TRBV7-6 with TRBJ1-3; TRBD1 matches at 7 bases. CDR3 size: 20 residues. Germline V gene data show CDR1 as SGHVS and CDR2 as FNYEAQ. Trimming at V came to 2 bases and at J to 2 bases, leaving 18 bases not matched to a gene. The CDR3 coding sequence is TGTGCCAGCAGCTTAAACCCTAGTTCGACAGGGAGATCAACTGGAAACACCATATATTTT. This gives the protein CASSLNPSSTGRSTGNTIYF.

The CDR3 DNA reads as TGTGCCAGTAGTAAGAGGTACTCCTACGAGCAGTACTTC. This sequence encodes CASSKRYSYEQYF. The J gene is TRBJ2-7, the V gene TRBV19; unclear D gene. This CDR3 comprises 13 residues. The germline V gene encodes CDR1 LNHDA and CDR2 SQIVND (reference sequence). V was shortened by 4 bases and J by 0 bases, with 7 bases between the two germline ends.

A few counts support this clone. V and J are TRBV7-9 and TRBJ1-1; maybe TRBD1 (5 bases). V shed 4 bases and J shed 5 bases, with 8 bases lying between them. The CDR3 runs 12 residues. Per the germline V gene, CDR1 is SEHNR and CDR2 is FQNEAQ (reference sequence). CDR3 sequence reads: CASSSQGTEAFF. Here the CDR3 DNA reads TGTGCCAGCAGCTCGCAGGGAACTGAAGCTTTCTTT.

This clone showed up just a few times. The V gene is TRBV15, the J gene TRBJ1-5; 7 bases line up with TRBD1. The CDR3 has 14 amino acids. Germline assignment: CDR1 LNHNV and CDR2 YYDKDF (reference sequence). J gave up 10 bases and V 0 bases, and 6 bases lay outside the gene matches. The CDR3 region is CATSRETGWRPQHF. The CDR3 DNA follows: TGTGCCACCAGCAGAGAGACAGGGTGGCGACCCCAGCATTTT.

This clone was counted a few times. The gene calls are TRBV28 and TRBJ2-3; TRBD2 agrees at 9 bases. Unmatched junction bases numbered 9, after V lost 2 bases and J lost 6 bases. The CDR3 runs 16 residues. Germline CDR1 MDHEN, CDR2 SYDVKM. The chain's CDR3 is CASSLKILAGPDTQYF. The CDR3 bases are TGTGCCAGCAGTTTAAAAATCCTAGCGGGACCCGATACGCAGTATTTT. The full variable domain, completed using reference TRBV28 and TRBJ2-3, is DVKVTQSSRYLVKRTGEKVFLECVQDMDHENMFWYRQDPGLGLRLIYFSYDVKMKEKGDIPEGYSVSREKKERFSLILESASTNQTSMYLCASSLKILAGPDTQYFGPGTRLTVL.

This clone was seen a handful of times. V gene TRBV5-1 combines with J gene TRBJ2-1; 7 nucleotides agree with TRBD2. V shed 1 base, J shed 5 bases, and the junction held 6 bases outside the gene matches. Looked up from germline, CDR1 is SGHRS and CDR2 is YFSETQ. The CDR3 consists of 15 residues. The CDR3 DNA is TGCGCCAGCAGCTTGTTCGGGGGGAGGGACAATGAGCAGTTCTTC. Its translation is CASSLFGGRDNEQFF.

This clone was detected a few times. V is TRBV5-4 and J is TRBJ2-3, with D possibly matching TRBD2 (5 bases). V was clipped by 0 bases and J by 0 bases, with 8 bases between them. The germline CDR1 and CDR2 sequences are SGHNT and YYREEE (reference sequence). The CDR3 is 15 amino acids. The chain's CDR3 is CASSLAGLSTDTQYF. The CDR3 DNA is TGTGCCAGCAGCTTGGCCGGACTGAGCACAGATACGCAGTATTTT.

This chain joins TRBV5-1 and TRBJ2-1; TRBD2 aligns across 8 bases. The length of the CDR3 is 14 residues. CDR1 is SGHRS and CDR2 is YFSETQ in the germline V gene. The ends lost 1 base at V and 3 bases at J; junction bases unmatched: 0. The CDR3, as DNA: TGCGCCAGCAGCTTGACTAGCGGCTACAATGAGCAGTTCTTC. This codes for CASSLTSGYNEQFF.

In this sample, this clone turned up a few times. V is TRBV19 and J is TRBJ2-1; tentatively, D is TRBD1 (6 bases). Trimming pared 10 bases from V and 8 bases from J, leaving 18 bases between. This CDR3 contains 13 residues. Germline V CDR1 and CDR2: LNHDA, SQIVND (reference sequence). This chain's CDR3 is CATRQGGVYEQFF. The CDR3 DNA reads TGTGCCACCCGGCAAGGGGGAGTGTATGAGCAGTTCTTC. The entire variable domain, with the rest obtained from reference TRBV19 and TRBJ2-1, is as follows: DGGITQSPKYLFRKEGQNVTLSCEQNLNHDAMYWYRQDPGQGLRLIYYSQIVNDFQKGDIAEGYSVSREKKESFPLTVTSAQKNPTAFYLCATRQGGVYEQFFGPGTRLTVL.

The chain has TRBV27 and TRBJ2-5, with D possibly matching TRBD1 (6 bases). The germline gives CDR1 MNHEY, CDR2 SMNVEV (reference sequence). The CDR3 is made up of 16 amino acids. Trimming took 4 bases from V and 3 from J, leaving 18 bases between them. Written as DNA, the CDR3 is TGTGCCAGCAGTTCTACTTGGGACAAATCTGAAGAGACCCAGTACTTC. It translates to CASSSTWDKSEETQYF.

The V call is TRBV28, the J call TRBJ2-2; 14 bases are a match to TRBD2. The CDR3 length is 18 residues. Looked up from germline, CDR1 is MDHEN and CDR2 is SYDVKM. The J segment lost 4 bases and the V segment lost 7 bases, leaving 11 bases of the junction unmatched. Here the CDR3 reads CASKGTSGRSPTTGELFF. Here the CDR3 DNA reads TGTGCCAGCAAGGGGACTAGCGGGAGATCCCCGACCACCGGGGAGCTGTTTTTT.

This clone was observed a handful of times. The chain links TRBV11-1 to TRBJ2-4, with D possibly TRBD1 on 5 matching bases. This CDR3 comprises 14 residues. Germline loops: CDR1 SGHAT, CDR2 FQDESV (reference sequence). The V and J ends lost 5 bases and 5 bases respectively, with 13 bases between them. The CDR3 here is CASSGRVVQNIQYF. DNA for the CDR3: TGTGCCAGCAGCGGCAGGGTTGTCCAAAACATTCAGTACTTC.

The gene calls are TRBV25-1 and TRBJ2-4; 7 bases match TRBD1. CDR1 is MGHDK, CDR2 SYGVNS, per germline. The CDR3 runs 11 residues. Here the CDR3 DNA reads TGTGCAACAGGGGCAGTAAACATTCAGTACTTC. This translates into CATGAVNIQYF.